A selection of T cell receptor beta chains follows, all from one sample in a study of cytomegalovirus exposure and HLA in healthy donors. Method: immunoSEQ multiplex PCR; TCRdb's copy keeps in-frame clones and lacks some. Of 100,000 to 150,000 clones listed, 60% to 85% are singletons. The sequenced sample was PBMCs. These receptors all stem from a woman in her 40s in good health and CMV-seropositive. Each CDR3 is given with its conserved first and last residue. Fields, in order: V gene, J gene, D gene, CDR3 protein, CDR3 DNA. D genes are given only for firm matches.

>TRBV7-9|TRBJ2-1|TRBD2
CASSRTSGRKNEQFF
TGTGCCAGCAGCAGGACTAGCGGGAGGAAAAATGAGCAGTTCTTC
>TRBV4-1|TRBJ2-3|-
CASRAFGLGANTDTQYF
TGCGCCAGCAGGGCCTTCGGGTTGGGGGCGAACACAGATACGCAGTATTTT
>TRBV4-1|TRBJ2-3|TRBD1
CASSQGTGAQADTQYF
TGCGCCAGCAGCCAAGGGACAGGGGCTCAAGCAGATACGCAGTATTTT
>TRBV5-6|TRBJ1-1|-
CASSLVHEAFF
TGTGCCAGCAGCTTGGTCCATGAAGCTTTCTTT
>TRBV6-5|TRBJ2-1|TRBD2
CASSVSGRIYNEQFF
TGTGCCAGCAGTGTTAGCGGGAGGATCTACAATGAGCAGTTCTTC
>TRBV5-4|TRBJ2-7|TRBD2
CASSLSGGSGYEQYF
TGTGCCAGCAGCTTATCGGGCGGGAGTGGCTACGAGCAGTACTTC
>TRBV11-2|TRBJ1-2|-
CASSFRRRGVNGYTF
TGTGCCAGCAGCTTTAGAAGGAGAGGCGTAAATGGCTACACCTTC
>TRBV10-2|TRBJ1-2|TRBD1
CASRNRGAGYGYTF
TGCGCCAGCAGGAACAGGGGCGCAGGGTATGGCTACACCTTC
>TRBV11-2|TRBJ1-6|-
CASSHQIPGVINSPLHF
TGTGCCAGCAGCCATCAGATACCAGGGGTTATCAATTCACCCCTCCACTTT
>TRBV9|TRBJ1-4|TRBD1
CASSPRTGGSEKLFF
TGTGCCAGCAGCCCTCGGACAGGGGGAAGTGAAAAACTGTTTTTT
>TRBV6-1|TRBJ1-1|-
CASSRERDTEAFF
TGTGCCAGCAGTCGAGAGCGGGACACTGAAGCTTTCTTT
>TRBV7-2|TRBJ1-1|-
CASSLAGTLNTEAFF
TGTGCCAGCAGCTTAGCGGGGACACTCAACACTGAAGCTTTCTTT
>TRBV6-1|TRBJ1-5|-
CASQGQGPLPQHF
TGTGCCAGCCAGGGTCAGGGGCCGCTGCCCCAGCATTTT
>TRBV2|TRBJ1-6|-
CASRLSGPLHF
TGTGCCAGCAGGTTGTCGGGGCCCCTCCACTTT
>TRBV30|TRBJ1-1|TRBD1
CAWSGPRTGESEAFF
TGTGCCTGGAGCGGCCCTCGGACAGGGGAATCTGAAGCTTTCTTT